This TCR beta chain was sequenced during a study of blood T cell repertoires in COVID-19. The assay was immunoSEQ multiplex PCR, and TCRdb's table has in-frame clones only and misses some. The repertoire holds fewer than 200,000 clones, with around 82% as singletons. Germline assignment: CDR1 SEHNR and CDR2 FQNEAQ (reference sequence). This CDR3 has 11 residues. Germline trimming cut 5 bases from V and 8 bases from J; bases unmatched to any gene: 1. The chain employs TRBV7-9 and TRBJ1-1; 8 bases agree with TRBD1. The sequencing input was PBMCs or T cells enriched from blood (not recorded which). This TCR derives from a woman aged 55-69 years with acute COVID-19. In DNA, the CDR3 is TGTGCCAGCAGCCGGGACAGGGAAGCTTTCTTT. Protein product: CASSRDREAFF. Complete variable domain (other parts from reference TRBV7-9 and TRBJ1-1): DTGVSQNPRHKITKRGQNVTFRCDPISEHNRLYWYRQTLGQGPEFLTYFQNEAQLEKSRLLSDRFSAERPKGSFSTLEIQRTEQGDSAMYLCASSRDREAFFGQGTRLTVV.